This passage covers 13 T cell receptor beta chains from one sample sequenced in a study of T cell responses to AZD1222 COVID-19 vaccine. Libraries were prepared by immunoSEQ multiplex PCR; TCRdb keeps only in-frame clonotypes and omits some of them. The data hold tens of thousands of clones, with about 90% observed a single time. This sample comprised peripheral blood, obtained on day 0 of AZD1222 vaccination. The receptors come from an adult in good health.

The chain uses TRBV18 and TRBJ2-5, with D unclear. Per germline, CDR1 KGHSH and CDR2 LQKENI. Deletions cut 0 bases from V and 0 bases from J, with 8 bases between. The length of the CDR3 is 15 residues. The CDR3 loop is CASSPPGGYQETQYF. CDR3 DNA: TGTGCCAGCTCACCACCTGGCGGATACCAAGAGACCCAGTACTTC.

The sample holds a few counts of this clone. The rearrangement uses TRBV21-1 and TRBJ2-7; the table names TRBD2, a call not compared with the DNA. TRBV21-1 is noted as a pseudogene. The CDR3 is made up of 17 amino acids. The CDR3 region is CASSKSGCSGRKYEQYF. Written as DNA, the CDR3 is TGTGCCAGCAGCAAAAGTGGCTGTAGCGGGAGGAAATACGAGCAGTACTTC.

The rearrangement links TRBV21-1 to TRBJ2-1. TRBV21-1 is reported as a pseudogene. CDR3 length equals 15 residues. The CDR3 region is CASSKRGRCYNEQFF. The CDR3 nucleotides read TGTGCCAGCAGCAAGAGAGGACGATGCTACAATGAGCAGTTCTTC.

The chain links TRBV28 to TRBJ2-3; either TRBD1 or TRBD2 may fit D (5 bases each). The CDR3 consists of 16 residues. V was trimmed by 6 bases and J by 0 bases, leaving 16 bases between them. CDR1 is MDHEN and CDR2 is SYDVKM in the germline V gene. The CDR3 DNA sequence: TGTGCCAGCAGCTCCCCTGGGACCGAGAGCACAGATACGCAGTATTTT. Translated: CASSSPGTESTDTQYF.

The rearrangement uses TRBV4-3 and TRBJ1-5; 7 bases agree with TRBD1. The CDR3 length is 14 residues. Germline V gene data show CDR1 as LGHNA and CDR2 as YSLEER. Trimming removed 5 bases from V and 6 bases from J; junction bases left unmatched: 7. In DNA form, the CDR3 reads TGCGCCAGCAGCTCACAACAGGGGTCTCAGCCCCAGCATTTT. This codes for CASSSQQGSQPQHF.

The J gene is TRBJ2-1, the V gene TRBV5-5, with 7 bases that match TRBD1. Germline assignment: CDR1 SGHKS and CDR2 YYEKEE (reference sequence). J was trimmed by 7 bases and V by 0 bases; bases with no gene match: 4. The CDR3 has 14 residues. CDR3 in DNA: TGTGCCAGCAGCTTGGAGGGCAGGGGGAATGAGCAGTTCTTC. Protein: CASSLEGRGNEQFF.

The rearrangement uses TRBV5-1 and TRBJ2-3; a weak D match, TRBD1 (6 bases). This CDR3 has 15 residues. Germline-derived CDR1 and CDR2 are SGHRS and YFSETQ. V was trimmed by 4 bases and J by 6 bases, leaving 18 bases between them. The CDR3 DNA is TGCGCCAGCAGCGATCCTGGGGGCGCCCATGATACGCAGTATTTT. Amino acids: CASSDPGGAHDTQYF.

This chain links TRBV6-2 or TRBV6-3 with TRBJ2-1; 10 nucleotides agree with TRBD2. Germline V lookup: CDR1 MNHEY, CDR2 SVGEGT. V lost 2 bases, J lost 4 bases, and 5 bases stayed unmatched. This CDR3 spans 16 amino acids. CDR3 nucleotides: TGTGCCAGCAGTTACGGACTAGCGGATCTGTACAATGAGCAGTTCTTC. Its translation: CASSYGLADLYNEQFF.

For the CDR3, the DNA is TGTGCCAGCAGCTTGGGGGTGGGAGGTAGGCCCTCCCGCAATGAGCAGTTCTTC. Residues: CASSLGVGGRPSRNEQFF. The chain is built from TRBV5-8 and TRBJ2-1; a weak D match, TRBD2 (6 bases). Trimming removed 0 bases at V and 6 bases at J, with 22 bases between. CDR3 length: 18 residues. Per germline, CDR1 SGHTS and CDR2 YDEGEE.

The rearrangement uses TRBV28 and TRBJ2-7; D is unclear. This CDR3 spans 11 amino acids. Per the germline V gene, CDR1 is MDHEN and CDR2 is SYDVKM. Trimming pared 7 bases from V and 2 bases from J, leaving 6 bases between. The CDR3 bases are TGTGCCAGCACAGGAGCCTACGAGCAGTACTTC. Translation gives CASTGAYEQYF.

This rearrangement joins TRBV27 to TRBJ2-2; 8 bases are shared with TRBD2. The germline V gene has CDR1 MNHEY and CDR2 SMNVEV (reference sequence). V was clipped by 2 bases and J by 1 base; unmatched bases: 6. The CDR3 runs 17 residues. DNA for the CDR3: TGTGCCAGCAGTTTAATCCGGGGGGGAGAGAACACCGGGGAGCTGTTTTTT. As protein: CASSLIRGGENTGELFF.

This sequence joins TRBV5-6 and TRBJ1-6, with D tentatively TRBD1 (6 bases). The V end was cut by 4 bases, the J end by 7 bases, with 15 bases between. Germline V gene data show CDR1 as SGHDT and CDR2 as YYEEEE. This CDR3 region has 15 residues. CDR3 sequence: CASSIRDTGNSPLHF. As DNA, the CDR3 is TGTGCCAGCAGCATAAGGGACACCGGCAATTCACCCCTCCACTTT.

The J gene is TRBJ2-7, the V gene TRBV19, with D unresolved. This CDR3 region has 11 residues. Germline loops: CDR1 LNHDA, CDR2 SQIVND (reference sequence). Trimming pared 8 bases from V and 6 bases from J, leaving 11 bases between. CDR3 region: CASSAEGEQYF. The CDR3, as DNA: TGTGCCAGTTCAGCTGAAGGCGAGCAGTACTTC.